This T cell receptor beta chain was observed in a study of naive and memory T cell subsets. Amplification of ligated cDNA took four PCR rounds with SP2 and nested alpha and beta constant primers. From the UMI-ligation and nested PCR reads, TCRdb called clonotypes with MiXCR, one entry per CDR3 protein. The table records approximately 22,000 distinct CDR3 sequences, 5.5% to 7.5% of them present only once. CDR1 MNHEY and CDR2 SVGEGT come from the germline V gene. Trimming shortened V by 6 bases and J by 0 bases, and 12 bases separated the two germline ends. The CDR3 has 14 residues. This clonotype was counted ten times or more. Treatment: skin biopsy from PPD injection site in Mantoux-positive individual. A UMI-containing oligonucleotide was joined by 3' ligation to the TCR cDNA template.

This rearrangement joins TRBV6-2 or TRBV6-3 to TRBJ2-7; D is possibly TRBD1 (6 bases). Sequenced material: skin, taken from a tuberculin skin test site. The receptor comes from an adult in good health. The CDR3 here is CASRRTARSYEQYF. The CDR3 bases are TGTGCCAGCAGACGGACAGCCCGCTCCTACGAGCAGTACTTC.